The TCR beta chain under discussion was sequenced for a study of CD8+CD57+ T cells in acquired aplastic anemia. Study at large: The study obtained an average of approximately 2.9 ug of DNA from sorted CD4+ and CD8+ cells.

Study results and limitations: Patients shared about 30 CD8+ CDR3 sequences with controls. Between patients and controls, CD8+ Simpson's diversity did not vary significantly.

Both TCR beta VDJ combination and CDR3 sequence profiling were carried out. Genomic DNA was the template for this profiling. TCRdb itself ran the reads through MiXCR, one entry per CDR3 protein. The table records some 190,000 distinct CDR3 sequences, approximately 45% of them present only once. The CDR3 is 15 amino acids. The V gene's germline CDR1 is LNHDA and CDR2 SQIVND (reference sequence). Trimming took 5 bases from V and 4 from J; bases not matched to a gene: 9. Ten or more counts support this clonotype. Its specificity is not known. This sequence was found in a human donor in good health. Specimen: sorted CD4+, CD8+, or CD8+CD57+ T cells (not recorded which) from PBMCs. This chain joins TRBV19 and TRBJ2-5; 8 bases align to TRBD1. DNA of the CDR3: TGTGCCAGTAGTCTCGACGGCAGGGGGCGAGAGACCCAGTACTTC. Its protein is CASSLDGRGRETQYF.